The 5 T cell receptor beta chains given below trace back to one sample, sequenced in a study of response to subunit inactivated influenza vaccine. MiXCR was run by TCRdb on the RT-PCR reads, yielding one entry per CDR3 protein. Of about 190,000 distinct CDR3 sequences in the sample, roughly 14% were seen once. The source material was CD8+ T cells sorted from PBMCs, sampled roughly 5 days after vaccination. These receptors were collected from a man between 45 and 60 years old who received an inactivated influenza vaccine.

This clonotype was observed many times. This chain connects TRBV29-1 to TRBJ1-1; possibly TRBD1 for D (5 bases). The CDR3 extends over 10 amino acids. CDR1 SQVTM and CDR2 ANQGSEA come from the germline V gene. Trimming pared 8 bases from V and 5 bases from J, leaving 9 bases between. The CDR3 loop is CSLGGTEAFF. The DNA for the CDR3 is TGCAGCCTCGGGGGGACTGAAGCTTTCTTT.

The chain uses TRBV6-2 or TRBV6-3 and TRBJ2-6; the D is unclear. Between the trimmed V and J ends, which lost 5 bases and 0 bases, there was a span of 5 bases. The germline CDR1 and CDR2 sequences are MNHEY and SVGEGT. This CDR3 spans 14 amino acids. DNA of the CDR3: TGTGCCAGCAGTCCGGACTCTGGGGCCAACGTCCTGACTTTC. Translated, it gives CASSPDSGANVLTF.

This clonotype was picked up a small number of times. This sequence joins TRBV7-2 and TRBJ2-3, with D uncertain. The CDR3 has 14 amino acids. Germline CDR1 SGHTA, CDR2 FQGNSA. V lost 1 base and J lost 3, with 8 bases in between. DNA of the CDR3: TGTGCCAGCAGCTTAGAGTTAGGAACAGATACGCAGTATTTT. Encoded protein: CASSLELGTDTQYF.

The V call is TRBV11-2, the J call TRBJ2-7; D call uncertain. The germline V and J ends were trimmed by 1 base and 3 bases, with 10 bases remaining between them. The germline CDR1 and CDR2 sequences are SGHAT and FQNNGV. The CDR3 consists of 14 residues. The CDR3 DNA is TGTGCCAGCAGCTTAGGCTCCGGATACTACGAGCAGTACTTC. It translates to CASSLGSGYYEQYF.

V is TRBV4-1 and J is TRBJ2-3; D possibly corresponds to TRBD1 (5 bases). The ends were cut back, 0 bases at V and 4 bases at J, with 20 bases in the middle. Germline CDR1 MGHRA, CDR2 YSYEKL. This CDR3 spans 18 amino acids. The CDR3 coding sequence is TGCGCCAGCAGCCAAGATAAGAGGACCGTAACCAGGGCAGATACGCAGTATTTT. As protein: CASSQDKRTVTRADTQYF.